The rows below give T cell receptor beta chains drawn from one sample of a study of blood T cell repertoires in COVID-19. Clones were read by immunoSEQ multiplex PCR, and TCRdb kept only the in-frame ones, dropping some. The data show about 200,000 clones, 75% to 85% seen once. Sequencing used peripheral blood. The receptors were sampled from a human donor in a cohort sampled during active COVID-19. Each CDR3 is given with its conserved first and last residue. Fields, in order: clone size, J gene, V gene, D gene, CDR3 protein, CDR3 DNA. D genes are given only for firm matches. Clone size is shown for a subset of rows, as once, few, many or a class of expanded clone.

- TRBJ2-7 TRBV2 TRBD1 CASSMTGREHEQYF TGTGCCAGCAGTATGACAGGGAGAGAGCACGAGCAGTACTTC
- TRBJ1-5 TRBV19 - CASSIRNQPQHF TGTGCCAGTAGTATTCGGAATCAGCCCCAGCATTTT
once TRBJ2-7 TRBV6-5 TRBD1 CASSYQRQGIYEQYF TGTGCCAGCAGTTACCAGAGACAGGGAATCTACGAGCAGTACTTC
many TRBJ1-2 TRBV30 - CAWRSGYGYTF TGTGCCTGGAGGTCAGGCTATGGCTACACCTTC
- TRBJ2-2 TRBV3-1/TRBV3-2 TRBD2 CASSQRLAGTGELFF TGTGCCAGCAGCCAAAGACTAGCGGGCACCGGGGAGCTGTTTTTT
- TRBJ2-7 TRBV24-1 TRBD1 CATSPPGGPYEQYF TGTGCCACCAGTCCGCCAGGGGGCCCGTACGAGCAGTACTTC
- TRBJ2-7 TRBV6-1 TRBD1 CASSDMATGAYEQYF TGTGCCAGCAGTGATATGGCTACAGGGGCCTACGAGCAGTACTTC
- TRBJ2-2 TRBV29-1 - CSVRVTGELFF TGCAGCGTCAGGGTTACCGGGGAGCTGTTTTTT
- TRBJ1-1 TRBV19 TRBD1 CASSRTGMNTEAFF TGTGCCAGTAGTAGGACAGGGATGAACACTGAAGCTTTCTTT
- TRBJ1-6 TRBV7-9 - CASSLASGINSPLHF TGTGCCAGCAGCTTAGCGTCGGGGATTAATTCACCCCTCCACTTT
- TRBJ2-3 TRBV10-3 - CAISAGQYTDTQYF TGTGCCATCAGTGCGGGACAATACACAGATACGCAGTATTTT
- TRBJ1-5 TRBV6-1 TRBD1 CASSERTGVGNQPQHF TGTGCCAGCAGTGAAAGGACAGGGGTAGGCAATCAGCCCCAGCATTTT
- TRBJ2-7 TRBV27 - CASSLGSGGHEQYF TGTGCCAGCAGTTTAGGTTCGGGGGGCCACGAGCAGTACTTC
- TRBJ1-2 TRBV15 - CATSRDLGHQGGYTF TGTGCCACCAGCAGAGATTTAGGGCACCAGGGAGGCTACACCTTC
- TRBJ2-7 TRBV14 TRBD1 CASSQGTGWYF TGTGCCAGCTCCCAGGGGACAGGGTGGTACTTC
- TRBJ2-3 TRBV7-2 TRBD1 CASSRISGQGPDTQYF TGTGCCAGCAGCCGGATCTCCGGACAGGGGCCAGATACGCAGTATTTT
- TRBJ1-2 TRBV6-6 - CASSYSKSNYGYTF TGTGCCAGCAGTTACTCGAAGAGTAACTATGGCTACACCTTC
- TRBJ2-7 TRBV29-1 TRBD1 CSVIIMDRYYEQYF TGCAGCGTTATCATAATGGACAGGTACTACGAGCAGTACTTC
- TRBJ1-1 TRBV11-3 - CASSLGNRNSEAFF TGTGCCAGCAGCTTAGGGAACAGGAATTCTGAAGCTTTCTTT
- TRBJ2-3 TRBV2 TRBD1 CASGQGAADTQYF TGTGCCAGCGGACAGGGGGCCGCAGATACGCAGTATTTT
- TRBJ1-1 TRBV12-3/TRBV12-4 - CASSLRRTEAFF TGTGCCAGCAGTTTGAGGAGGACTGAAGCTTTCTTT
- TRBJ1-1 TRBV7-2 - CASSSPGANTEAFF TGTGCCAGCAGCTCACCCGGAGCGAACACTGAAGCTTTCTTT
- TRBJ2-7 TRBV5-4 TRBD2 CASSLAGRGRAGEQYF TGTGCCAGCAGCTTGGCCGGGAGGGGAAGGGCAGGGGAGCAGTACTTC
- TRBJ1-1 TRBV7-9 - CASSQRRGGVNTEAFF TGTGCCAGCAGTCAGAGGAGGGGCGGGGTGAACACTGAAGCTTTCTTT
- TRBJ1-4 TRBV28 - CASSLDPGKLFF TGTGCCAGCAGTTTAGATCCGGGAAAACTGTTTTTT
- TRBJ1-3 TRBV18 - CASSSDPSGASGNTIYF TGTGCCAGCTCGTCCGACCCCTCAGGGGCGAGTGGAAACACCATATATTTT
- TRBJ2-1 TRBV12-3/TRBV12-4 TRBD1 CASGTGLDEQFF TGTGCCAGCGGGACAGGGCTGGATGAGCAGTTCTTC
- TRBJ2-7 TRBV3-1/TRBV3-2 TRBD2 CASRSGGGEQYF TGTGCCAGCAGGTCGGGAGGAGGCGAGCAGTACTTC
few TRBJ1-2 TRBV9 TRBD1 CASSPRSGGRDGYTF TGTGCCAGCAGCCCCAGGTCAGGGGGAAGGGATGGCTACACCTTC
- TRBJ2-7 TRBV5-1 TRBD1 CASSDARDSSYEQYF TGCGCCAGCAGCGATGCCCGGGACAGCTCCTACGAGCAGTACTTC
few TRBJ1-4 TRBV5-6 TRBD1 CASSSSPGTATNEKLFF TGTGCCAGCAGCTCATCCCCAGGGACAGCTACTAATGAAAAACTGTTTTTT
- TRBJ1-1 TRBV30 TRBD1 CAWGHGTGFMNTEAFF TGTGCCTGGGGACACGGGACAGGGTTTATGAACACTGAAGCTTTCTTT
- TRBJ1-1 TRBV18 - CASSPLEGSNTEAFF TGTGCCAGCTCACCACTCGAGGGTAGCAACACTGAAGCTTTCTTT
- TRBJ1-5 TRBV4-1 - CASSQDGQGRGVKEPQHF TGCGCCAGCAGCCAAGATGGGCAGGGGCGAGGGGTCAAGGAGCCCCAGCATTTT
- TRBJ2-7 TRBV7-8 TRBD2 CASSTSGRSSHEQYF TGTGCCAGCAGCACTAGCGGGAGGAGTTCCCACGAGCAGTACTTC
many TRBJ1-2 TRBV5-1 - CASSLEGPFERNYGYTF TGCGCCAGCAGCTTGGAAGGTCCGTTTGAGAGGAACTATGGCTACACCTTC
- TRBJ2-2 TRBV4-1 - CASSRNPGDHGELFF TGCGCCAGCAGCCGCAACCCAGGGGATCACGGGGAGCTGTTTTTT
- TRBJ2-3 TRBV4-3 - CASSQVLQGWNYF TGCGCCAGCAGCCAAGTTTTACAGGGTTGGAACTATTTT
- TRBJ1-1 TRBV2 - CASSDRVNAEAFF TGTGCCAGCAGTGACAGGGTAAATGCTGAAGCTTTCTTT
- TRBJ2-4 TRBV6-2/TRBV6-3 - CASSSGGTATKNIQYF TGTGCCAGCAGTTCGGGGGGGACAGCGACCAAAAACATTCAGTACTTC
- TRBJ1-2 TRBV19 - CASRFEGNYGYTF TGTGCCAGTAGATTTGAGGGTAACTATGGCTACACCTTC
few TRBJ1-1 TRBV7-2 TRBD1 CASGGQGRRNTEAFF TGTGCCAGCGGGGGACAGGGGCGCCGGAACACTGAAGCTTTCTTT
- TRBJ2-5 TRBV28 - CASSSSGGWTQYF TGTGCCAGCAGCTCTTCAGGGGGGTGGACCCAGTACTTC
once TRBJ1-5 TRBV28 - CASSPPGQGGSNQPQHF TGTGCCAGCAGCCCCCCCGGGCAGGGTGGGAGCAATCAGCCCCAGCATTTT
- TRBJ1-2 TRBV7-9 - CASSASLDGGYGYTF TGTGCCAGCAGCGCCTCTTTAGACGGAGGGTATGGCTACACCTTC
- TRBJ2-7 TRBV28 TRBD1 CASTLRDRYYEQYF TGTGCCAGCACCCTCCGGGACAGGTACTACGAGCAGTACTTC
- TRBJ2-7 TRBV9 - CASSVGGWGDEQYF TGTGCCAGCAGCGTAGGGGGATGGGGAGACGAGCAGTACTTC
many TRBJ2-7 TRBV5-1 - CASSLGPGSTYEQYF TGCGCCAGCAGCTTGGGGCCAGGGTCAACCTACGAGCAGTACTTC
many TRBJ2-3 TRBV28 TRBD1 CASSATGGSTDTQYF TGTGCCAGCAGTGCTACAGGGGGCAGCACAGATACGCAGTATTTT
- TRBJ1-1 TRBV7-8 - CASSLVGSGTEAFF TGTGCCAGCAGCTTAGTTGGGAGCGGCACTGAAGCTTTCTTT
- TRBJ2-7 TRBV3-1/TRBV3-2 - CASSLIRGTEQYF TGTGCCAGCAGCCTTATCAGGGGTACAGAGCAGTACTTC
few TRBJ2-2 TRBV6-1 TRBD1 CASSELAGGNTGELFF TGTGCCAGCAGTGAATTAGCAGGGGGCAACACCGGGGAGCTGTTTTTT
few TRBJ1-2 TRBV11-3 - CASSLGSGYGYTF TGTGCCAGCAGCTTAGGCTCGGGCTATGGCTACACCTTC
- TRBJ2-3 TRBV27 - CASRTALGTDTQYF TGTGCCAGCAGAACCGCTCTCGGGACAGATACGCAGTATTTT
- TRBJ2-1 TRBV4-2 TRBD2 CASRSAAGASNNEQFF TGTGCCAGCAGGTCAGCTGCGGGAGCATCTAACAATGAGCAGTTCTTC
- TRBJ1-5 TRBV28 - CASSIPEEPQHF TGTGCCAGCAGTATCCCGGAGGAACCCCAGCATTTT
- TRBJ2-2 TRBV5-1 - CASSLGTPNTGELFF TGCGCCAGCAGCTTAGGGACACCGAACACCGGGGAGCTGTTTTTT